This section outlines one TCR beta chain sequence together with its context. Its specificity is unknown. Sequencing was performed with immunoSEQ multiplex PCR; in TCRdb, only in-frame clones are kept and a portion is missing. The data show 8,500 to 14,000 clones, about 82% seen once. The data originate from a study of OX40 agonist ivuxolimab in advanced cancers. Notes on the study in general: At 0.1 to 3.0 mg/kg, CD4+ and CD8+ blood T cells expanded clonally by week 6. Also showing low normalized T-cell clonal expansion were some of the nonresponders.

Blood got drawn at baseline, again on cycle 4 day 1, and then on cycle 7 day 1. Sample: CD4+ or CD8+ T cells sorted from blood, taken in a trial of the OX40 agonist ivuxolimab. This TCR was sampled from an adult with an advanced solid tumor such as melanoma, head and neck, liver or kidney cancer.

CDR3 DNA sequence: TGTGCCAGCAGCCCCGGGACAGGAGATACGCAGTATTTT. Protein: CASSPGTGDTQYF. The V call is TRBV9, the J call TRBJ2-3; 8 bases agree with TRBD1. Losses at the gene ends were 4 bases for V and 5 bases for J; bases not matched to a gene: 3. CDR1 is SGDLS and CDR2 is YYNGEE in the germline V gene. The CDR3 has 13 amino acids. The full variable domain, rest sourced from reference TRBV9 and TRBJ2-3, is DSGVTQTPKHLITATGQRVTLRCSPRSGDLSVYWYQQSLDQGLQFLIQYYNGEERAKGNILERFSAQQFPDLHSELNLSSLELGDSALYFCASSPGTGDTQYFGPGTRLTVL.